The sequence of this T cell receptor beta chain was determined in a study of shared clonotypes between healthy human individuals. Regarding the study as a whole: Clonotype sharing among the donors was expected to vary with sequencing depth.

Positively selected for CCR7, the CD45RO-negative cells used as naive CD8 cells excluded terminally differentiated effector memory CD45RA+ cells. In replicate PCRs of sorted subsets, roughly 200 ng DNA, tens of thousands of T cell genomes, was used. The protocol was immunoSEQ multiplex PCR, while the TCRdb copy is restricted to in-frame clones and leaves out a portion. This sample has some 2,100,000 clones, with 90% to 95% found just once. Worth noting for this clone: Antigen specificity is unknown.

Germline V gene lookup returns CDR1 SGHDT and CDR2 YYEEEE. Trimming took off 0 bases at V and 9 bases at J, with 7 bases between the two ends. This CDR3 spans 12 amino acids. The specimen sequenced was naive CD8+ T cells from PBMCs. This sequence was found in a man between 18 and 29 years old in good health. Some clones in this sample may be carry-over from other donors' samples. The gene calls are TRBV5-6 and TRBJ2-1; D unresolved. Written as DNA, the CDR3 is TGTGCCAGCAGCTTGGTCTTGAGTGAGCAGTTCTTC. This codes for CASSLVLSEQFF.